This T cell receptor (beta chain) was identified in a study of T-cell memory formation after mild COVID-19. On the study more broadly: Most TCR clusters belonged to a single donor. Study results and limitations: Of the contracting clones, CD4+ ones lay mainly in CM and EM, and CD8+ ones in EMRA. Pre-infection memory already had some responding clones, implying cross-reactive memory joined. Whereas later expanders leaned CD4+, clones contracting day 15 to 85 showed a balanced CD4/CD8 makeup.

The V and J ends lost 4 bases and 1 base respectively, with 8 bases between them. This CDR3 spans 13 amino acids. A single record per CDR3 protein comes from TCRdb applying MiXCR to the 5' RACE reads. The table lists hundreds of thousands of distinct CDR3 sequences, 28% of them singletons. As for this clonotype: Antigen: not known.

The chain is built from TRBV12-3 or TRBV12-4 and TRBJ2-7; weak D call: TRBD1 (5 bases). The clonotype comes from an adult woman who had mild COVID-19 (a few samples of this study predate the infection). Cell type and time point are not known. Material for sequencing was PBMCs or a T cell subset sorted from them (not recorded which). CDR3 amino acids: CASSSRQSYEQYF. CDR3 sequence (DNA): TGTGCCAGCAGTTCACGACAGTCCTACGAGCAGTACTTC.